Following are 27 T cell receptor beta chains from one sample sequenced in a study of cytomegalovirus exposure and HLA in healthy donors. Researchers ran the PCR with 60 Vbeta and 13 Jbeta primers. Using immunoSEQ multiplex PCR, the repertoire was profiled, and TCRdb retains in-frame clones only, with some absent. This table holds 100,000 or so clones, 76% found once. The sample consisted of PBMCs. These receptors all come from a man between 40 and 49 years old in good health and CMV-seronegative.

The J gene is TRBJ1-2, the V gene TRBV19; tentatively, D is TRBD1 (5 bases). The CDR3 is 14 amino acids. The germline gives CDR1 LNHDA, CDR2 SQIVND (reference sequence). Trimming took 1 base from V and 6 from J, leaving 12 bases between them. CDR3 loop: CASSIGPGLDGYTF. Here the CDR3 DNA reads TGTGCCAGTAGTATAGGGCCAGGGTTGGATGGCTACACCTTC.

The CDR3 nucleotides read TGTGCCAGCAGCTTGAGGGCTGGGCAAGAGACCCAGTACTTC. Protein product: CASSLRAGQETQYF. The gene calls are TRBV11-2 and TRBJ2-5; D is perhaps TRBD2 (5 bases). V was clipped by 3 bases and J by 2 bases, with 10 bases between them. Germline CDR1 is SGHAT and CDR2 is FQNNGV. CDR3 size: 14 residues. The full variable domain, completed using reference TRBV11-2 and TRBJ2-5, is EAGVAQSPRYKIIEKRQSVAFWCNPISGHATLYWYQQILGQGPKLLIQFQNNGVVDDSQLPKDRFSAERLKGVDSTLKIQPAKLEDSAVYLCASSLRAGQETQYFGPGTRLLVL.

This clone was counted once. CDR3 DNA: TGTGCCAGCAGTCCTCAGGGTAGGCAGCCCCAGCATTTT. Protein product: CASSPQGRQPQHF. This rearrangement joins TRBV6-5 to TRBJ1-5; D is possibly TRBD1 (5 bases). CDR1 and CDR2 from the germline V gene are MNHEY and SVGAGI. CDR3 length equals 13 residues. V dropped 5 bases and J dropped 7 bases, with 12 bases sitting between them.

The chain couples TRBV7-6 to TRBJ2-7; D gene unclear. Germline V gene lookup returns CDR1 SGHVS and CDR2 FNYEAQ. This CDR3 is built from 14 residues. Trimming stripped 8 bases from V and 3 bases from J, with 17 bases between. CDR3 loop: CASSPSEEIYEQYF. The DNA for the CDR3 is TGTGCCAGCTCCCCCAGTGAAGAAATCTACGAGCAGTACTTC.

V gene TRBV6-1 combines with J gene TRBJ1-2; D ambiguous. Germline values: CDR1 MNHNS, CDR2 SASEGT. The CDR3 contains 13 residues. V was pared by 4 bases and J by 0 bases, with 6 bases between. The CDR3 loop reads CASSVTANYGYTF. In DNA, the CDR3 is TGTGCCAGCAGTGTTACAGCTAACTATGGCTACACCTTC.

The gene calls are TRBV14 and TRBJ2-1; TRBD2 aligns across 9 bases. The junction had 8 bases not matched to a gene; V was cut back by 4 bases and J by 4 bases. Germline values: CDR1 SGHDN, CDR2 FVKESK. CDR3 length: 16 residues. The CDR3 loop reads CASSPAGGLSYNEQFF. CDR3 bases: TGTGCCAGCAGCCCTGCGGGGGGGCTCAGTTACAATGAGCAGTTCTTC.

This sequence joins TRBV2 and TRBJ2-7; possibly TRBD2 for D (6 bases). Trimming cost V 6 bases and J 6 bases, with 12 bases left between them. Germline CDR1 reads SNHLY; CDR2 reads FYNNEI. CDR3 length: 12 amino acids. CDR3 sequence reads: CASSGGRREQYV. DNA of the CDR3: TGTGCCAGCAGCGGAGGGAGGCGCGAGCAGTACGTC.

The chain uses TRBV18 and TRBJ2-7, with 9 bases lining up with TRBD1. The CDR3 length is 14 residues. Germline CDR1 is KGHSH and CDR2 is LQKENI. The junction had 7 bases not matched to a gene; V was cut back by 5 bases and J by 5 bases. Here the CDR3 reads CASSSSGTGHEQYV. CDR3 bases: TGTGCCAGCTCATCCTCCGGGACAGGGCACGAGCAGTACGTC.

The chain couples TRBV29-1 to TRBJ1-2; D gene ambiguous. The V gene lost 6 bases and the J gene lost 8 bases, with 19 bases spanning the gap. From germline, CDR1 is SQVTM and CDR2 ANQGSEA. The CDR3 runs to 13 residues. CDR3 protein: CSVTPPGLLGYTF. CDR3 sequence (DNA): TGCAGCGTGACACCGCCGGGGTTATTGGGCTACACCTTC.

The chain uses TRBV5-4 and TRBJ1-1; 11 positions agree with TRBD1. This CDR3 is 18 amino acids long. Germline V gene lookup returns CDR1 SGHNT and CDR2 YYREEE (reference sequence). V shed 0 bases, J shed 6 bases, and the junction held 13 bases outside the gene matches. CDR3 sequence (DNA): TGTGCCAGCAGCTTGGATTTCCCGGGACAGGGGGGGGAGTCTGAAGCTTTCTTT. It codes for CASSLDFPGQGGESEAFF. The variable domain in full, completed from reference TRBV5-4 and TRBJ1-1, reads ETGVTQSPTHLIKTRGQQVTLRCSSQSGHNTVSWYQQALGQGPQFIFQYYREEENGRGNFPPRFSGLQFPNYSSELNVNALELDDSALYLCASSLDFPGQGGESEAFFGQGTRLTVV.

This clone has more than one count but fewer than ten. The chain has TRBV7-9 and TRBJ1-5, with 9 positions matching TRBD1. Per the germline V gene, CDR1 is SEHNR and CDR2 is FQNEAQ (reference sequence). The V and J ends lost 5 bases and 3 bases, in that order; junction bases with no gene match: 8. The CDR3 sequence is 16 residues long. CDR3 amino acids: CASSPGTGPNNQPQHF. CDR3 nucleotides: TGTGCCAGCAGCCCTGGGACAGGGCCAAACAATCAGCCCCAGCATTTT.

The chain recombines TRBV5-1 with TRBJ1-6; 7 bases align to TRBD1. Germline CDR1 and CDR2: SGHRS and YFSETQ. The trim removed 3 bases at V and 7 bases at J, leaving 4 bases unmatched. This CDR3 is 14 amino acids long. CDR3: CASSWTGRNSPLHF. As DNA, the CDR3 is TGCGCCAGCAGCTGGACAGGTCGGAATTCACCCCTCCACTTT.

This clone was seen only a few times. The chain uses TRBV10-3 and TRBJ2-3, with 7 bases matching TRBD1. Trimming at V came to 3 bases and at J to 5 bases, leaving 14 bases not matched to a gene. Germline CDR1 is ENHRY and CDR2 is SYGVKD. This CDR3 has 17 residues. The CDR3 reads CAISDIARQGRGDTQYF. In DNA form, the CDR3 reads TGTGCCATCAGTGATATAGCCCGACAGGGAAGGGGAGATACGCAGTATTTT.

This sequence joins TRBV6-5 and TRBJ1-2; 7 positions match TRBD1. The germline CDR1 and CDR2 sequences are MNHEY and SVGAGI. The CDR3 has 15 amino acids. J lost 0 bases, V lost 6 bases, and 7 bases had no gene match. The DNA of the CDR3 is TGTGCCAGCAGGCGACAGGGCTCCCCTAACTATGGCTACACCTTC. Protein: CASRRQGSPNYGYTF.

The chain employs TRBV11-2 and TRBJ2-4, with a weak D call TRBD2 (6 bases). This CDR3 region has 16 residues. CDR1 is SGHAT, CDR2 FQNNGV, per germline. Trimming shortened V by 1 base and J by 0 bases, and 10 bases separated the two germline ends. The CDR3 here is CASSLGGGLAKNIQYF. CDR3 coding DNA: TGTGCCAGCAGCTTAGGTGGGGGACTAGCCAAAAACATTCAGTACTTC.

The chain is built from TRBV28 and TRBJ1-2; D is unresolved. Per germline, CDR1 MDHEN and CDR2 SYDVKM. The CDR3 sequence is 12 residues long. Trimming stripped 3 bases from V and 8 bases from J, with 10 bases between. In DNA form, the CDR3 reads TGTGCCAGCAGTTTGAGAGGGCTCGGCTACACCTTC. Its translation is CASSLRGLGYTF.

This chain connects TRBV11-2 to TRBJ1-1; possibly TRBD1 for D (5 bases). The CDR3 extends over 13 amino acids. In germline, CDR1 is SGHAT, CDR2 FQNNGV. V lost 2 bases and J 3 bases, leaving 7 bases between the germline ends. The CDR3 here is CASSLQGDTEAFF. CDR3 nucleotides: TGTGCCAGCAGCTTACAGGGTGACACTGAAGCTTTCTTT.

This chain uses TRBV9 with TRBJ1-2; perhaps TRBD1 as D (5 bases). The CDR3 contains 15 residues. V lost 0 bases, J lost 3 bases, and 12 bases lay in between. Germline V gene data show CDR1 as SGDLS and CDR2 as YYNGEE. The chain's CDR3 is CASSVGGHLDYGYTF. The CDR3 nucleotides are TGTGCCAGCAGCGTAGGAGGACACCTCGACTATGGCTACACCTTC.

The chain uses TRBV9 and TRBJ2-1, with 8 bases matching TRBD2. The V and J ends lost 0 bases and 4 bases, in that order; junction bases with no gene match: 6. This CDR3 contains 16 residues. Per germline, CDR1 SGDLS and CDR2 YYNGEE. For the CDR3, the DNA is TGTGCCAGCAGCGTAGGGGGCGGGGGGCCTTACAATGAGCAGTTCTTC. It yields the protein CASSVGGGGPYNEQFF.

This clone occurred a few times. V and J are TRBV19 and TRBJ2-7; D possibly corresponds to TRBD1 (6 bases). Trimming shortened V by 5 bases and J by 0 bases, and 14 bases separated the two germline ends. The CDR3 contains 15 residues. Looked up from germline, CDR1 is LNHDA and CDR2 is SQIVND (reference sequence). The CDR3 nucleotides read TGTGCCAGTAGTGTGGACAGCTCAAGCTCCTACGAGCAGTACGTC. Protein product: CASSVDSSSSYEQYV.

The J gene is TRBJ1-2, the V gene TRBV10-3, with D perhaps matching TRBD1 (6 bases). The length of the CDR3 is 16 residues. Trimming removed 6 bases at V and 5 bases at J, with 22 bases between. Per germline, CDR1 ENHRY and CDR2 SYGVKD. The CDR3 here is CAISPDRLALSYGYTF. Written as DNA, the CDR3 is TGTGCCATCAGCCCGGACAGATTGGCCCTATCTTATGGCTACACCTTC.

V gene TRBV4-1 combines with J gene TRBJ1-1, with 9 bases aligning to TRBD1. The CDR3 is 15 amino acids. Germline assignment: CDR1 MGHRA and CDR2 YSYEKL. Trimming cost V 4 bases and J 4 bases; bases outside gene matches: 7. CDR3 nucleotides: TGCGCCAGCAGCCTTGTTGACAGGGGGTCCACTGAAGCTTTCTTT. Protein: CASSLVDRGSTEAFF.

J is TRBJ2-6 and V is TRBV12-5, with 7 bases lining up with TRBD1. The length of the CDR3 is 17 residues. In germline, CDR1 is LGHNT, CDR2 FRNRAP. V gave up 1 base and J gave up 2 bases; unmatched junction bases: 5. In DNA form, the CDR3 reads TGTGCTAGTGGTTTGGGGAACACAGGGGCTGGGGCCAACGTCCTGACTTTC. Translated: CASGLGNTGAGANVLTF.

For the CDR3, the DNA is TGTGCCAGCAGTTACCGGGGGGAGTCTGAGCAGTTCTTC. It translates to CASSYRGESEQFF. V is TRBV6-5 and J is TRBJ2-1, with 7 bases fitting TRBD2. The CDR3 is 13 residues long. V lost 2 bases, J lost 9 bases, and 4 bases stayed unmatched. Per the germline V gene, CDR1 is MNHEY and CDR2 is SVGAGI.

The chain combines TRBV7-8 with TRBJ2-3; D remains unclear. The CDR3 sequence is 11 residues long. The germline V and J ends were trimmed by 9 bases and 0 bases, with 4 bases remaining between them. Per the germline V gene, CDR1 is SGHVS and CDR2 is FQNEAQ. DNA of the CDR3: TGTGCCAGTCGGAGCACAGATACGCAGTATTTT. It is translated as CASRSTDTQYF.

This sequence joins TRBV6-1 and TRBJ1-5; D is ambiguous. This CDR3 has 17 amino acids. Trimming pared 1 base from V and 4 bases from J, leaving 17 bases between. Germline CDR1 reads MNHNS; CDR2 reads SASEGT. CDR3 amino acids: CASSEVPDERGNQPQHF. As DNA, the CDR3 is TGTGCCAGCAGTGAAGTGCCGGACGAACGGGGTAATCAGCCCCAGCATTTT.

The chain recombines TRBV6-4 with TRBJ2-7; a possible D gene is TRBD1 (5 bases). Germline V lookup: CDR1 MRHNA, CDR2 SNTAGT. Trimming cost V 7 bases and J 5 bases, with 24 bases left between them. The CDR3 consists of 16 residues. The CDR3 sequence is CASNSRARPALNEQYV. The CDR3 bases are TGTGCCAGCAATTCCAGGGCTCGCCCGGCTCTCAACGAGCAGTACGTC.